Shown below are 13 T cell receptor beta chains from a single sample sequenced in a study of cytomegalovirus exposure and HLA in healthy donors. Researchers ran the PCR with 60 Vbeta and 13 Jbeta primers. Generated by immunoSEQ multiplex PCR, the TCRdb table keeps only in-frame clones and is missing some. The sample contains about 92,000 clones, about 83% of which appear only once. Sequenced sample: PBMCs. Receptor source: a woman younger than 30 in good health and CMV-seropositive.

This clone was seen a single time. The chain carries TRBV9 and TRBJ1-3; the D is unclear. The CDR3 consists of 15 residues. Germline V gene lookup returns CDR1 SGDLS and CDR2 YYNGEE. The germline V and J ends were trimmed by 0 bases and 2 bases, with 9 bases remaining between them. CDR3 DNA sequence: TGTGCCAGCAGCGTAGCTCATGACACTGGAAACACCATATATTTT. Protein: CASSVAHDTGNTIYF.

This chain uses TRBV7-8 with TRBJ1-1; TRBD1 matches 7 bases. The CDR3 consists of 15 residues. CDR1 and CDR2 from the germline V gene are SGHVS and FQNEAQ. V lost 5 bases and J lost 4; bases outside the gene matches: 10. The CDR3 coding sequence is TGTGCCAGCAGCCTACAGGGGACCTTGGGCACTGAAGCTTTCTTT. This sequence encodes CASSLQGTLGTEAFF. The full variable domain, completed using reference TRBV7-8 and TRBJ1-1, is GAGVSQSPRYKVAKRGQDVALRCDPISGHVSLFWYQQALGQGPEFLTYFQNEAQLDKSGLPSDRFFAERPEGSVSTLKIQRTQQEDSAVYLCASSLQGTLGTEAFFGQGTRLTVV.

This chain connects TRBV5-4 to TRBJ2-7, with D possibly matching TRBD1 (5 bases). Trimming took 3 bases from V and 7 from J, leaving 20 bases between them. Germline V gene lookup returns CDR1 SGHNT and CDR2 YYREEE (reference sequence). The length of the CDR3 is 15 residues. CDR3 DNA: TGTGCCAGCAGCTCCGGACAAACGATCGCGAGTGAGCAGTACTTC. It encodes CASSSGQTIASEQYF.

This clone has just a few counts. The chain recombines TRBV5-6 with TRBJ1-2; D possibly corresponds to TRBD1 (5 bases). V was clipped by 2 bases and J by 8 bases, with 16 bases between them. The CDR3 contains 14 residues. Per germline, CDR1 SGHDT and CDR2 YYEEEE. The CDR3 DNA follows: TGTGCCAGCAGCTTCCGCCCAGGGTGGATGGGCTACACCTTC. It translates to CASSFRPGWMGYTF.

The chain combines TRBV28 with TRBJ2-7, with a tentative D call TRBD2 (6 bases). Between the trimmed V and J ends, which lost 7 bases and 3 bases, there was a span of 19 bases. CDR1 and CDR2 from the germline V gene are MDHEN and SYDVKM. The CDR3 has 15 amino acids. This CDR3 reads CASTPGGPGIYEQYF. CDR3 nucleotides: TGTGCCAGCACTCCTGGAGGGCCAGGGATCTACGAGCAGTACTTC.

The chain carries TRBV27 and TRBJ2-3, with TRBD2 identical over 13 bases. Germline-derived CDR1 and CDR2 are MNHEY and SMNVEV (reference sequence). The trim removed 3 bases at V and 0 bases at J, leaving 12 bases unmatched. This CDR3 comprises 20 residues. The CDR3 bases are TGTGCCAGCAGTTTTTCGTTAGCGGGACTAGCGGGATGGAGCACAGATACGCAGTATTTT. Its protein product is CASSFSLAGLAGWSTDTQYF.

The chain employs TRBV6-5 and TRBJ2-7; 7 bases fit TRBD1. Germline-derived CDR1 and CDR2 are MNHEY and SVGAGI. The CDR3 is 15 residues long. After removal of 5 bases from V and 2 bases from J, the junction contained 9 bases not matched to a gene. The CDR3 loop reads CASSPTGQATYEQYF. Here the CDR3 DNA reads TGTGCCAGCAGTCCAACAGGACAGGCGACCTACGAGCAGTACTTC.

The J gene is TRBJ2-3, the V gene TRBV5-1; 7 positions match TRBD2. Germline V lookup: CDR1 SGHRS, CDR2 YFSETQ. This CDR3 is built from 14 residues. The ends lost 7 bases at V and 5 bases at J; junction bases unmatched: 10. Here the CDR3 DNA reads TGCGCCAGCCTGAAGCGGGAACTTGGAGATACGCAGTATTTT. It is translated as CASLKRELGDTQYF.

The chain is built from TRBV5-6 and TRBJ2-1; TRBD2 is a possible D gene (5 bases). The V end lost 5 bases, the J end lost 0 bases, and 12 bases lay between the germline ends. CDR1 and CDR2 from the germline V gene are SGHDT and YYEEEE. CDR3 size: 15 residues. This chain's CDR3 is CASRIDRGSYNEQFF. DNA of the CDR3: TGTGCCAGCAGAATCGACCGGGGCTCCTACAATGAGCAGTTCTTC.

The genes are TRBV2 and TRBJ2-1, with TRBD2 matching 7 bases. Looked up from germline, CDR1 is SNHLY and CDR2 is FYNNEI. This CDR3 is built from 14 residues. Losses at the gene ends were 5 bases for V and 6 bases for J; bases not matched to a gene: 7. CDR3 region: CASSRLAFINEQFF. The CDR3 DNA reads TGTGCCAGCAGTCGACTAGCTTTTATCAATGAGCAGTTCTTC.

This sequence joins TRBV7-9 and TRBJ2-5; 10 nucleotides agree with TRBD1. The CDR3 extends over 16 amino acids. V lost 2 bases to trimming and J lost 2 bases; unmatched junction nucleotides: 5. Germline lookup yields CDR1 SEHNR and CDR2 FQNEAQ (reference sequence). CDR3 nucleotide sequence: TGTGCCAGCAGCTTACCTCCGGGACAGGGGCAAGAGACCCAGTACTTC. Protein: CASSLPPGQGQETQYF. Complete variable domain (other parts from reference TRBV7-9 and TRBJ2-5): DTGVSQNPRHKITKRGQNVTFRCDPISEHNRLYWYRQTLGQGPEFLTYFQNEAQLEKSRLLSDRFSAERPKGSFSTLEIQRTEQGDSAMYLCASSLPPGQGQETQYFGPGTRLLVL.

The J gene is TRBJ2-1, the V gene TRBV5-6; 10 positions match TRBD2. Germline V gene lookup returns CDR1 SGHDT and CDR2 YYEEEE. The CDR3 contains 17 residues. The trim removed 4 bases at V and 7 bases at J, leaving 14 bases unmatched. The CDR3 sequence is CASSPNPQREGLNEQFF. DNA for the CDR3: TGTGCCAGCAGCCCCAATCCCCAGCGGGAGGGCTTAAATGAGCAGTTCTTC.

This chain uses TRBV6-5 with TRBJ2-1; possibly TRBD2 for D (6 bases). The CDR3 has 16 residues. Germline values: CDR1 MNHEY, CDR2 SVGAGI. With 3 bases removed from V and 0 bases from J, the gap between germline ends came to 12 bases. The CDR3 nucleotides read TGTGCCAGCAGTTATCGGAAGGGAGGCTCCTACAATGAGCAGTTCTTC. Translation: CASSYRKGGSYNEQFF.